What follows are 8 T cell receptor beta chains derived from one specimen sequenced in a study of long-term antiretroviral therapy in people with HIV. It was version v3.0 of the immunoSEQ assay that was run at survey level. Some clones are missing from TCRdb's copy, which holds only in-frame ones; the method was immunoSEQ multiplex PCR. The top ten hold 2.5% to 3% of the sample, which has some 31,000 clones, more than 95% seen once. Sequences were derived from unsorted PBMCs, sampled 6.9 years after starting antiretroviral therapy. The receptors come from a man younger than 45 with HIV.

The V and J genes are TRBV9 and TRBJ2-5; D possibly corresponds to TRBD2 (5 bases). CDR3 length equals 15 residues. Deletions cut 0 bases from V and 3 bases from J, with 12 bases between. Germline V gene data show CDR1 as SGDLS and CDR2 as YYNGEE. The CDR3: CASSVEFGGEETQYF. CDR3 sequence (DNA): TGTGCCAGCAGCGTAGAGTTTGGAGGTGAAGAGACCCAGTACTTC.

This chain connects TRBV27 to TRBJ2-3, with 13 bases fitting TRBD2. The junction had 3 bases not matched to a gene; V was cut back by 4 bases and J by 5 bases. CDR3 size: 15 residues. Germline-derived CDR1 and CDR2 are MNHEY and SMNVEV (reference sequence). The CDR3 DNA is TGTGCCAGCAGTTCACGGACTAGCGGGAGAGATACGCAGTATTTT. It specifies CASSSRTSGRDTQYF.

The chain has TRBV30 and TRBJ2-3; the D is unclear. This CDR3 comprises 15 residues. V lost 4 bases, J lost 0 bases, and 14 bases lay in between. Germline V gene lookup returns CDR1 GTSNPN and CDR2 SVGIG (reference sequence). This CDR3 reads CAWTSGRASTDTQYF. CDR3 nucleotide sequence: TGTGCCTGGACCTCCGGTAGGGCCAGCACAGATACGCAGTATTTT. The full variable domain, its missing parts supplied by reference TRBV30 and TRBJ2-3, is SQTIHQWPATLVQPVGSPLSLECTVEGTSNPNLYWYRQAAGRGLQLLFYSVGIGQISSEVPQNLSASRPQDRQFILSSKKLLLSDSGFYLCAWTSGRASTDTQYFGPGTRLTVL.

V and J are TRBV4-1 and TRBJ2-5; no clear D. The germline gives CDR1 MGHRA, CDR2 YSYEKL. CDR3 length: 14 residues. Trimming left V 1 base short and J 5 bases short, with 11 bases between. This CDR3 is CASSQVSLIETQYF. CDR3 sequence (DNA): TGCGCCAGCAGCCAAGTTTCACTCATCGAGACCCAGTACTTC.

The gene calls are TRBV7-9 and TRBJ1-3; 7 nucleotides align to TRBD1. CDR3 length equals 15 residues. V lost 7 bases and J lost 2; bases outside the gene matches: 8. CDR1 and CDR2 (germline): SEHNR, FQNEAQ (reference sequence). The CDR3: CASTPSGGAGNTIYF. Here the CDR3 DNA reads TGTGCCAGCACCCCGTCAGGGGGGGCTGGAAACACCATATATTTT.

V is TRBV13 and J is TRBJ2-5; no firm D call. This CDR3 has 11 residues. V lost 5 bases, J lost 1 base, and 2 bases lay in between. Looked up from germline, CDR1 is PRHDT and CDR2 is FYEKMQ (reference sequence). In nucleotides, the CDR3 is TGTGCCAGCAGCGCCCAAGAGACCCAGTACTTC. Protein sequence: CASSAQETQYF.

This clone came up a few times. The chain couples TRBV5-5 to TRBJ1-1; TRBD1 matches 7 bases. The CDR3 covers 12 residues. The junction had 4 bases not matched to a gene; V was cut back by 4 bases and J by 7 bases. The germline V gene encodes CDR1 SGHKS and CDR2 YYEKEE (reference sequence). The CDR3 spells CASSLGQDEAFF. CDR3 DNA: TGTGCCAGCAGCCTAGGACAGGATGAAGCTTTCTTT.

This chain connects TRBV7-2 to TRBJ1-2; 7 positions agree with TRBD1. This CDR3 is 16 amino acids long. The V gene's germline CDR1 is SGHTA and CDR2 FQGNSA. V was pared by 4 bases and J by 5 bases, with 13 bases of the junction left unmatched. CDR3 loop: CASSSGSLQGRYGYTF. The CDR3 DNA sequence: TGTGCCAGCAGCTCCGGAAGTTTACAGGGGCGGTATGGCTACACCTTC.